This T cell receptor beta chain was found in a study of blood T cell repertoires in COVID-19 (dated by TCRdb to 2019 to 2021). The study in broad terms: Collaborator samples came from the United States, Italy and Spain and covered acute and convalescent phases of COVID-19. The prospective study material was composed of cDNA or gDNA derived from T cells, B-cell-depleted T cells, or PBMCs. The dataset comprised deeply sampled blood TCRbeta repertoires from subjects exposed to, actively infected with, or recovered from COVID-19. The repertoires were made available in a free public database intended to serve as a resource for research on the immune response to SARS-CoV-2. Samples were obtained from the ongoing ImmuneRACE study (first 160 participants) and from approximately 1,200 subjects provided by 6 global collaborators. The sample metadata nearly always contained a de-identified subject ID, COVID-19 status, age in years and sex. HLA class I and class II types, where available, came from metadata supplied by the sample provider rather than from assay-based typing. Results and caveats for the whole study, not just this receptor: Clinical and demographic metadata were provided uncurated, with the amount varying by source and participant.

A remark on this clone: Its antigen is unknown. Base qualities are missing; no much larger clone stands one base away.

The collaborating institutions used their own protocols to collect whole blood in K2EDTA tubes. For TCRbeta analysis, collaborators shipped samples in one of three forms: frozen whole blood, isolated PBMCs, or DNA extracted from either of those sample types. The CDR3, cysteine through phenylalanine, is 15 amino acids long. This entry keeps only the CDR3 DNA: 45 bases, framed from base 1. After removal of 6 bases from V and 6 bases from J, the junction retains 7 bases not matched to a gene. CDR1 and CDR2 were assigned from the germline V gene as MNHEY and SVGAGI. The immunoSEQ Assay, a bias-controlled multiplex PCR, was used to amplify TCRbeta CDR3 regions from genomic DNA. The study's own analysis went as follows. The number of nucleated cells in each sample was estimated from the amplification of reference gene primers within the assay. To quantify the absolute abundance of each unique TCRbeta CDR3 rearrangement, sequence reads were collapsed and filtered. For each sample, productive Simpson clonality was calculated as the square root of Simpson's diversity index over productive rearrangements. As stored in TCRdb, this immuneACCESS dataset retains in-frame rearrangements with V and J assigned. A fraction of the clones does not appear; measured against another copy, unresolved V genes explain less than half of the discrepancy, and the remainder lacks a known reason. That table is the source of V, J and clone size, and D and trimming were worked out from the DNA. The sample contains approximately 150,000 clones, around 87% of them found a single time. Clones ranked in the top ten supply around 6.1% of the sample.

This receptor was obtained from a man older than 75 with acute or convalescent COVID-19. The source material was peripheral blood. The sequence is built from TRBV6-5 and TRBJ2-1; the central 11 bases match TRBD2. CDR3 reads: CASRAAGTSGNEQFF. The DNA is as follows: TGTGCCAGCAGGGCGGCCGGGACTAGCGGCAATGAGCAGTTCTTC.